Following are 31 T cell receptor beta chains from one sample sequenced in a study of tumor and adjacent non-tumor tissue in lung cancer. RNA was extracted from bulk tissue without any cell sorting. A modified ARM-PCR protocol with three rounds of nested PCR amplified TCRbeta. TCRdb recomputed calls from the multiplex PCR reads with MiXCR, one row per CDR3 protein. In the table there are 100,000 to 150,000 distinct CDR3 sequences, about 66% of which are singletons. Material: lung tumor tissue. The receptors originated from a man aged 25-45 years with non-small cell lung cancer.

For this clonotype: A much bigger clone sits one base away, suggesting this may be a read error. The CDR3 does not close with the conserved phenylalanine or tryptophan, likely indicating a read error. The genes are TRBV4-1 and TRBJ2-1; no clear D gene. The CDR3 is made up of 13 amino acids. V lost 4 bases to trimming and J lost 9 bases, with 13 bases between them. The germline CDR1 and CDR2 sequences are MGHRA and YSYEKL. Here the CDR3 reads CASSPHLEFEQFL. The CDR3 region has the DNA TGCGCCAGCAGCCCCCATCTAGAATTTGAGCAGTTCTTA.

This clonotype was recorded at least ten times. The DNA for the CDR3 is TGCAGTGCTACACAGGGGAGGATGAATGGCGAGCAGTACTTC. It translates to CSATQGRMNGEQYF. This chain connects TRBV20-1 to TRBJ2-7, with D possibly TRBD1 on 7 matching bases. V was trimmed by 4 bases and J by 6 bases, leaving 19 bases between them. Germline assignment: CDR1 DFQATT and CDR2 SNEGSKA (reference sequence). CDR3 length: 14 residues.

This rearrangement joins TRBV12-3 or TRBV12-4 to TRBJ2-5, with TRBD2 matching 10 bases. The CDR3 consists of 15 residues. J gave up 5 bases and V 7 bases, and 10 bases lay outside the gene matches. The CDR3 reads CASTGMTSGLETQYF. CDR3 sequence (DNA): TGTGCCAGCACTGGAATGACTAGCGGGCTTGAGACCCAGTACTTC.

The chain carries TRBV12-3 or TRBV12-4 and TRBJ1-3; the D gene is possibly TRBD1 (5 bases). This CDR3 contains 13 residues. CDR3 bases: TGTGACAGGAGTTTAGTGGCTGGAAACACCATATATTTT. It specifies CDRSLVAGNTIYF.

About this clonotype itself: With a much larger clone just one base away, this may be a read error. V is TRBV12-3 or TRBV12-4 and J is TRBJ1-1; D is unresolved. This CDR3 is built from 13 residues. The CDR3 coding sequence is TGTGCCAGCAATTTAAGACAGAACACTGAAGCTTTCTTT. It is translated as CASNLRQNTEAFF.

The chain joins TRBV6-5 to TRBJ2-2; D might be TRBD1 (5 bases). Germline V gene data show CDR1 as MNHEY and CDR2 as SVGAGI. Trimming took 7 bases from V and 5 from J, leaving 14 bases between them. The CDR3 runs 14 residues. This chain's CDR3 is CASKETVDTGELFF. The CDR3 DNA reads as TGTGCCAGCAAAGAGACAGTGGATACCGGGGAGCTGTTTTTT.

This clonotype was observed many times. This rearrangement joins TRBV11-3 to TRBJ2-2; D call uncertain. Between the trimmed V and J ends, which lost 1 base and 1 base, there was a span of 10 bases. This CDR3 has 16 amino acids. The germline V gene has CDR1 SGHNT and CDR2 YENEEA. The CDR3 here is CASSLVGRRNTGELFF. CDR3 coding DNA: TGTGCCAGCAGCTTAGTAGGCAGGCGGAACACCGGGGAGCTGTTTTTT.

Concerning this clonotype: A single base separates this from a much larger clone, so it may be a read error. This chain's CDR3 is CNVEDGGEPQHF. CDR3 sequence (DNA): TGCAACGTTGAAGATGGGGGGGAGCCCCAGCATTTT. V is TRBV29-1 and J is TRBJ1-5; tentative D call: TRBD1 (5 bases). CDR1 SQVTM and CDR2 ANQGSEA come from the germline V gene. The CDR3 sequence is 12 residues long.

This clonotype was observed a few times. The CDR3 bases are TGCGCCAGCAGCCAAGATCCCCTTAGACAGGGAATGAAGGATGGCTACACCTTC. Translation: CASSQDPLRQGMKDGYTF. V gene TRBV4-1 combines with J gene TRBJ1-2, with 7 bases fitting TRBD1. The CDR3 spans 18 residues. The J segment lost 6 bases and the V segment lost 0 bases, leaving 16 bases of the junction unmatched. Germline V lookup: CDR1 MGHRA, CDR2 YSYEKL.

Comment on this clonotype: A clone one base away is much larger, so this may be a read error. The CDR3 carries no conserved terminal phenylalanine or tryptophan, so it likely arises from a read error. The chain's CDR3 is CSEPDAGAREDEQFL. DNA of the CDR3: TGCAGCGAACCCGACGCAGGGGCAAGGGAAGATGAGCAGTTCTTA. The chain carries TRBV29-1 and TRBJ2-1, with D perhaps matching TRBD1 (6 bases). V was clipped by 7 bases and J by 8 bases, with 24 bases between them. CDR1 is SQVTM, CDR2 ANQGSEA, per germline. This CDR3 spans 15 amino acids.

This clonotype has more than one count but fewer than ten. The junction differs from germline at one of its ends, possibly a read error. The chain employs TRBV20-1 and TRBJ2-1; D is possibly TRBD2 (6 bases). The CDR3 consists of 13 residues. The germline V gene has CDR1 DFQATT and CDR2 SNEGSKA (reference sequence). The CDR3 loop reads CSASGTHYKEQFF. The CDR3, as DNA: TGCAGTGCTAGCGGGACTCATTACAAAGAGCAGTTCTTC.

The rearrangement uses TRBV20-1 and TRBJ2-7; 7 nucleotides line up with TRBD1. CDR3 length: 13 residues. The germline V gene encodes CDR1 DFQATT and CDR2 SNEGSKA (reference sequence). After removal of 7 bases from V and 0 bases from J, the junction contained 6 bases not matched to a gene. Written as DNA, the CDR3 is TGCAGTGTAGAAGACAGGGTCTCCTACGAGCAGTACTTC. It is translated as CSVEDRVSYEQYF.

Concerning this clonotype: An end of the junction differs from the germline gene, which may be a read error. The chain combines TRBV20-1 with TRBJ2-1; maybe TRBD2 (5 bases). The germline V gene encodes CDR1 DFQATT and CDR2 SNEGSKA (reference sequence). CDR3 length equals 13 residues. The CDR3 loop is CSARVPTNLEHFF. The CDR3, as DNA: TGCAGTGCTAGAGTTCCGACTAACCTAGAGCACTTCTTC.

Note on this clonotype: A single base separates this from a much larger clone, so it may be a read error. The J gene is TRBJ1-4, the V gene TRBV7-2, with a weak D call TRBD1 (5 bases). Germline V lookup: CDR1 SGHTA, CDR2 FQGNSA. V lost 1 base and J lost 4, with 16 bases in between. This CDR3 has 17 residues. The chain's CDR3 is CASSLDSSPGHNEKLFF. DNA of the CDR3: TGTGCCAGCAGCTTAGATTCATCCCCGGGGCATAATGAAAAACTGTTTTTT.

This clonotype was seen only a few times. The J gene is TRBJ1-5, the V gene TRBV11-2, with 7 nucleotides matching TRBD1. Germline V gene lookup returns CDR1 SGHAT and CDR2 FQNNGV. V lost 7 bases and J lost 2; bases outside the gene matches: 5. CDR3 length: 14 amino acids. The CDR3 bases are TGTGCCAGCACCCCTACAGGGGGCAATCAGCCCCAGCATTTT. Its translation is CASTPTGGNQPQHF.

The chain links TRBV12-3 or TRBV12-4 to TRBJ1-2; tentative D call: TRBD1 (5 bases). The CDR3 is made up of 12 amino acids. With 4 bases removed from V and 8 bases from J, the gap between germline ends came to 11 bases. CDR3 DNA sequence: TGTGCCAGCAGTTCCAGACAGCGGGGCTACACCTTC. This codes for CASSSRQRGYTF.

This clonotype was picked up a small number of times. The genes are TRBV7-3 and TRBJ1-1; D not certain. CDR1 and CDR2 (germline): SGHTA, FQGTGA. The germline V and J ends were trimmed by 1 base and 1 base, with 7 bases remaining between them. The CDR3 has 14 amino acids. The CDR3 DNA reads TGTGCCAGCAGCTTAAGGCCGTCGAACACTGAAGCTTTCTTT. It is translated as CASSLRPSNTEAFF.

There are a few counts of this clonotype. The junction and the germline gene differ at one end; a read error may be behind it. The chain uses TRBV6-1 and TRBJ1-6, with 7 bases aligning to TRBD1. The CDR3 is 15 amino acids. The V gene's germline CDR1 is MNHNS and CDR2 SASEGT. The CDR3 protein is CASSAQGMDNSPLRF. In nucleotides, the CDR3 is TGTGCCAGCAGTGCACAGGGGATGGATAATTCACCCCTCCGCTTT.

Points on this clonotype: Compared with germline, one end of the junction differs, possibly owing to a read error. The chain has TRBV12-3 or TRBV12-4 and TRBJ2-3, with D maybe TRBD1 (6 bases). The CDR3 has 15 residues. DNA for the CDR3: TGTGCCAGCGGTTTTGCACGTGGGGGCCCAGATACGCAGTATTTT. Protein product: CASGFARGGPDTQYF.

Concerning this clonotype itself: One end of the junction does not line up with germline, which may come from a read error. The chain links TRBV6-2 or TRBV6-3 to TRBJ2-3, with 8 positions matching TRBD2. CDR1 and CDR2 (germline): MNHEY, SVGEGT. CDR3 length: 14 residues. In DNA, the CDR3 is TGTACCAGCAGTTACGGGACTAGTACAGATACGCAGTATTTT. Translating it yields CTSSYGTSTDTQYF.

There are a few counts of this clonotype. A much larger clone differs from this one at a single base, so this may be a read error. The V gene is TRBV10-3, the J gene TRBJ2-1; 11 positions match TRBD1. Germline CDR1 reads ENHRY; CDR2 reads SYGVKD. The CDR3 is 15 residues long. CDR3 sequence: CVISDWGQGGDEQFF. The CDR3 bases are TGTGTCATCAGTGATTGGGGACAGGGGGGAGACGAGCAGTTCTTC.

As for this clonotype: A much more abundant neighbour one base away suggests this may be a read error. This chain joins TRBV29-1 and TRBJ2-1; 7 bases are a match to TRBD2. The J segment lost 4 bases and the V segment lost 5 bases, leaving 8 bases of the junction unmatched. This CDR3 comprises 14 residues. Germline V CDR1 and CDR2: SQVTM, ANQGSEA. CDR3 sequence: CSVKAGRQYNEQFF. CDR3 bases: TGCAGCGTTAAAGCGGGAAGACAATACAATGAGCAGTTCTTC.

As concerns this clonotype: This may be a read error, as it is one base from a much larger clone. The rearrangement joins TRBV12-3 or TRBV12-4 to TRBJ2-3; the match to TRBD1 covers 11 bases. The CDR3 is 16 amino acids. V was pared by 6 bases and J by 6 bases, with 11 bases of the junction left unmatched. As DNA, the CDR3 is TGTGCCAGCAGCCCTTTTGGACAGGGGGCGATGGATACGCAGTATTTT. It encodes CASSPFGQGAMDTQYF.

In its sample, this clonotype was seen many times. The rearrangement links TRBV11-2 to TRBJ1-4; D is unclear. V was cut by 5 bases and J by 10 bases, with 14 bases left in between. This CDR3 has 13 residues. Germline CDR1 SGHAT, CDR2 FQNNGV. DNA for the CDR3: TGTGCCAGCAGCACTCTATGGACGAGAAAACTGTTTTTT. This sequence encodes CASSTLWTRKLFF.

There are many counts of this clonotype. This chain joins TRBV29-1 and TRBJ1-1; possibly TRBD1 for D (5 bases). Germline V CDR1 and CDR2: SQVTM, ANQGSEA. CDR3 length: 11 residues. DNA for the CDR3: TGCGGAGGGGACGGCGGGACTGAAGCTTTCTTT. This codes for CGGDGGTEAFF.

This clonotype was detected ten times or more. This chain connects TRBV20-1 to TRBJ1-2; D might be TRBD1 (6 bases). V was pared by 1 base and J by 2 bases, with 14 bases between. This CDR3 comprises 15 residues. Germline assignment: CDR1 DFQATT and CDR2 SNEGSKA (reference sequence). The CDR3 loop is CSARGSTGSNYGYTF. CDR3 sequence (DNA): TGCAGTGCTAGAGGGTCGACAGGCTCGAACTATGGCTACACCTTC.

On this clonotype: A read error is possible here, since a much larger clone lies one base away. The gene calls are TRBV5-4 and TRBJ2-3; D not resolved. Germline V gives CDR1 SGHNT, CDR2 YYREEE (reference sequence). V was trimmed by 1 base and J by 4 bases, leaving 10 bases between them. The CDR3 spans 14 residues. Here the CDR3 DNA reads TGTGCCAGCAGCTTGTTGCATGGTTCAGATACGCAGTATTTT. It translates to CASSLLHGSDTQYF. The full variable domain, rest sourced from reference TRBV5-4 and TRBJ2-3, is ETGVTQSPTHLIKTRGQQVTLRCSSQSGHNTVSWYQQALGQGPQFIFQYYREEENGRGNFPPRFSGLQFPNYSSELNVNALELDDSALYLCASSLLHGSDTQYFGPGTRLTVL.

As to this clonotype: Germline and junction disagree at one end, which may indicate a read error. This chain uses TRBV11-3 with TRBJ2-3, with 11 bases that match TRBD2. Germline values: CDR1 SGHNT, CDR2 YENEEA. CDR3 length equals 16 residues. The CDR3 reads CANSLVAGGPGDTQYF. The DNA of the CDR3 is TGTGCCAACAGCTTAGTAGCGGGAGGGCCAGGAGATACGCAGTATTTT.

The chain is built from TRBV7-9 and TRBJ2-1; the match to TRBD2 covers 8 bases. CDR1 is SEHNR and CDR2 is FQNEAQ in the germline V gene (reference sequence). Trimming cost V 2 bases and J 2 bases; bases outside gene matches: 5. This CDR3 region has 16 residues. CDR3 residues: CASSLHPAGAYNEQFF. The CDR3 DNA reads as TGTGCCAGCAGCTTACATCCAGCGGGGGCCTACAATGAGCAGTTCTTC.

For this clonotype: This may arise from a read error, as a much more abundant clone is one base away. V is TRBV6-6 and J is TRBJ2-2; no reliable D call. The CDR3 covers 15 residues. Germline V lookup: CDR1 MNHNY, CDR2 SVGAGI (reference sequence). The CDR3 reads CAGSYPAPGTGELFF. CDR3 coding DNA: TGTGCCGGCAGTTACCCCGCCCCAGGAACCGGGGAGCTGTTTTTT.

Concerning this clonotype: At one end the junction does not follow the germline gene, possibly because of a read error. The chain has TRBV20-1 and TRBJ2-7; D might be TRBD2 (5 bases). The CDR3 totals 14 residues. The germline V gene encodes CDR1 DFQATT and CDR2 SNEGSKA (reference sequence). The CDR3 reads CSTRVELTSYEQYF. CDR3 bases: TGCAGTACTAGAGTTGAGCTTACCTCTTACGAGCAGTACTTC.